This T cell receptor beta chain comes out of a study of regulatory T cells in long-lasting Graves disease. Study findings and constraints: Whereas approximately 950 public clonotypes were shared by new patients, persistent patients shared more, at a few thousand.

Comment on this clonotype: Antigen: not known.

The CDR3 loop spans 14 amino acids. Germline V CDR1 and CDR2: MNHNS, SASEGT. The germline V and J ends were trimmed by 5 bases and 5 bases, with 16 bases remaining between them. iRepertoire HTBI primers and Arm-PCR of CDR3 regions built TCR beta libraries. TCRdb re-called the multiplex PCR reads through MiXCR, storing one row per CDR3 protein. This table holds a few hundred thousand distinct CDR3 sequences, 20% to 25% found once. Time point indicated: persistent/refractory GD, antithyroid drugs over 5 years with positive TRAb. From PBMCs, RNA was extracted and then used to make the TCR library. Diagnoses of Graves' disease were made by American Thyroid Association guidelines. Around 8.2 milliliters of peripheral blood were drawn into EDTA tubes.

The chain joins TRBV6-1 to TRBJ2-7, with a possible D match to TRBD1 (6 bases). The sample was peripheral blood mononuclear cells (PBMCs), taken when the disease was refractory, from a patient treated with antithyroid drugs. This TCR was recovered from a female donor with Graves disease. CDR3 DNA: TGTGCCAGCAGTAATATACAGGGCATCCACGAGCAGTACTTC. This codes for CASSNIQGIHEQYF.